These 16 T cell receptor beta chains share one sample of origin, sequenced in a study of T cell repertoires in cytomegalovirus infection. Each CDR3 protein is one row after TCRdb ran MiXCR on the reads. The sample lists 510,000 or so distinct CDR3 sequences, around 27% occurring once. What was sequenced was PBMCs. The receptor set was obtained from a human donor in good health (CMV status not recorded). Some clones in this sample may be carry-over from other donors' samples.

The chain combines TRBV2 with TRBJ2-3; 9 bases agree with TRBD1. Germline assignment: CDR1 SNHLY and CDR2 FYNNEI. The CDR3 has 16 residues. Trimming cost V 7 bases and J 6 bases; bases outside gene matches: 14. In DNA, the CDR3 is TGTGCCAGCAAGGGCACGCGGACAGGGGTCGCGGATACGCAGTATTTT. The encoded protein is CASKGTRTGVADTQYF.

The chain recombines TRBV7-9 with TRBJ2-1, with 12 positions matching TRBD2. The CDR3 sequence is 13 residues long. With V trimmed by 4 bases and J by 8 bases, 0 bases remained unmatched. CDR1 is SEHNR, CDR2 FQNEAQ, per germline (reference sequence). The CDR3: CASSSSGRDEQFF. For the CDR3, the DNA is TGTGCCAGCAGCTCTAGCGGGAGGGATGAGCAGTTCTTC.

This clonotype has a handful of counts. The chain is built from TRBV6-2 or TRBV6-3 and TRBJ2-7, with 8 bases that match TRBD1. The germline CDR1 and CDR2 sequences are MNHEY and SVGEGT. This CDR3 is 14 amino acids long. The trim removed 4 bases at V and 4 bases at J, leaving 6 bases unmatched. The CDR3 nucleotides read TGTGCCAGCAGTTCCTACAGGGGGTTGTACGAGCAGTACGTC. Translated, it gives CASSSYRGLYEQYV.

The sample holds a few counts of this clonotype. The V call is TRBV12-3 or TRBV12-4, the J call TRBJ1-2; 7 nucleotides line up with TRBD1. V shed 1 base and J 8 bases; nucleotides not matched to a gene: 7. The CDR3 length is 14 residues. The CDR3 coding sequence is TGTGCCAGCAGTTTAGGACAGGGCCAATTCGGCTACACCTTC. Protein sequence: CASSLGQGQFGYTF.

This clonotype was recorded many times. J is TRBJ2-7 and V is TRBV7-6; D unclear. CDR3 length: 13 residues. The V end lost 6 bases, the J end lost 2 bases, and 11 bases lay between the germline ends. Germline V lookup: CDR1 SGHVS, CDR2 FNYEAQ. The CDR3 spells CASSRGPAYEQYF. The CDR3 DNA follows: TGTGCCAGCAGTCGCGGACCTGCCTACGAGCAGTACTTC.

This clonotype was recorded many times. The chain has TRBV7-2 and TRBJ2-5; either TRBD1 or TRBD2 may fit D (5 bases each). CDR1 and CDR2 from the germline V gene are SGHTA and FQGNSA. The CDR3 sequence is 13 residues long. Deletions cut 6 bases from V and 2 bases from J, with 10 bases between. This chain's CDR3 is CASRPGPQETQYF. In nucleotides, the CDR3 is TGTGCCAGCAGGCCGGGACCGCAAGAGACCCAGTACTTC.

There are a few counts of this clonotype. The genes are TRBV6-2 or TRBV6-3 and TRBJ2-1, with D perhaps matching TRBD1 (6 bases). V shed 7 bases and J shed 4 bases, with 14 bases lying between them. The germline V gene has CDR1 MNHEY and CDR2 SVGEGT. The CDR3 length is 14 residues. CDR3 loop: CASNKGGLYNEQFF. The DNA for the CDR3 is TGTGCCAGCAACAAAGGGGGTTTATACAATGAGCAGTTCTTC.

The table lists this clonotype with a few counts. The chain links TRBV7-6 to TRBJ2-1; D not resolved. CDR1 and CDR2 from the germline V gene are SGHVS and FNYEAQ. The CDR3 spans 17 residues. The V end lost 3 bases, the J end lost 6 bases, and 21 bases lay between the germline ends. CDR3 nucleotides: TGTGCCAGCAGCTTGGGGATGAGAGGCGGAGCAGGCAATGAGCAGTTCTTC. Translating it yields CASSLGMRGGAGNEQFF.

Details on this clonotype: One base away lies a much larger clone, so this may be a sequencing read error. The chain is built from TRBV7-2 and TRBJ2-1; D is possibly TRBD1 (5 bases). The CDR3 is made up of 18 amino acids. Germline V gene lookup returns CDR1 SGHTA and CDR2 FQGNSA. CDR3 in DNA: TGTGCCAGCAGCTTAGTAGGGGCAACCGAAAGCTCCTACAATGAGGAGTTCTTC. Translated: CASSLVGATESSYNEEFF.

This clonotype was counted at least ten times. The genes are TRBV7-2 and TRBJ1-1; 9 bases line up with TRBD1. Germline CDR1 is SGHTA and CDR2 is FQGNSA. J was trimmed by 10 bases and V by 0 bases; bases with no gene match: 9. This CDR3 region has 15 residues. The CDR3 DNA reads TGTGCCAGCAGCTTAGCGGGGACAGGGAATGTGGTAGCTTTCTTT. Residues: CASSLAGTGNVVAFF.

The chain carries TRBV9 and TRBJ2-1, with 9 positions matching TRBD2. V lost 0 bases and J lost 5; bases outside the gene matches: 12. The CDR3 spans 18 residues. Germline V gives CDR1 SGDLS, CDR2 YYNGEE. This chain's CDR3 is CASSVGASGDGRNNEQFF. CDR3 bases: TGTGCCAGCAGCGTAGGGGCTAGCGGGGACGGGAGAAACAATGAGCAGTTCTTC.

This clonotype was seen more than once but under ten times. V and J are TRBV6-2 or TRBV6-3 and TRBJ1-2, with a weak D call TRBD1 (5 bases). The CDR3 length is 11 residues. Deletions cut 8 bases from V and 4 bases from J, with 8 bases between. From germline, CDR1 is MNHEY and CDR2 SVGEGT. In nucleotides, the CDR3 is TGTGCCAGCGGGGACGGCTATGGCTACACCTTC. As protein: CASGDGYGYTF.

This clonotype was detected many times. The chain uses TRBV7-9 and TRBJ2-3, with 8 positions matching TRBD2. V dropped 5 bases and J dropped 6; count of bases not matched to a gene: 10. Looked up from germline, CDR1 is SEHNR and CDR2 is FQNEAQ (reference sequence). This CDR3 has 15 amino acids. CDR3 bases: TGTGCCAGCAGCCCGGTGGAGCGGGAGTTGGATACGCAGTATTTT. This gives the protein CASSPVERELDTQYF.

DNA of the CDR3: TGTGCCAGCAGCTTCTTGGGCGGGACAGGGCCTGAAGCTTTCTTT. As protein: CASSFLGGTGPEAFF. The V gene is TRBV7-6, the J gene TRBJ1-1, with 9 positions matching TRBD1. This CDR3 is 15 amino acids long. Germline V gene sequence: CDR1 SGHVS, CDR2 FNYEAQ. V lost 3 bases and J lost 6; bases outside the gene matches: 8.

A word on this clonotype: Germline is not matched at one junction end, which may reflect a read error. The chain is built from TRBV7-7 and TRBJ2-2, with TRBD2 matching over 8 bases. The CDR3 contains 16 residues. Germline V gene lookup returns CDR1 SSHAT and CDR2 FNYEAQ (reference sequence). Written as DNA, the CDR3 is TGTGCTAGCAGCCCCATGTTGGCGGGAGGTACCGGGGAGCTGTTTTTT. It codes for CASSPMLAGGTGELFF.

This clonotype was seen a few times. J is TRBJ2-3 and V is TRBV7-2; the D is unclear. This CDR3 is 13 amino acids long. V was clipped by 3 bases and J by 4 bases, with 8 bases between them. Per the germline V gene, CDR1 is SGHTA and CDR2 is FQGNSA. Here the CDR3 reads CASSLGIADTQYF. For the CDR3, the DNA is TGTGCCAGCAGCTTGGGGATCGCAGATACGCAGTATTTT.